A selection of T cell receptor beta chains follows, all from one sample in a study of CD8 T cells in ankylosing spondylitis. MiXCR, run by TCRdb on the 5' RACE reads, gives a single entry per CDR3 protein. Among hundreds of thousands of distinct CDR3 sequences listed, 12% were seen once. The sample was blood, either unsorted or a sorted T cell fraction (not recorded which). These receptors all stem from a male donor with ankylosing spondylitis. The CDR3 runs from the conserved cysteine through the conserved F or W. The order of the fields is CDR3 DNA, CDR3 protein, clone size, J gene, CDR3 length, V gene, D gene. The D gene is left open where the match is weak. Rows may omit the clone size; those that give it use once, few, many or a size class.

TGCAGCGTTTCTGATAGCAATCAGCCCCAGCATTTT,CSVSDSNQPQHF,.,TRBJ1-5,12,TRBV29-1,.
TGCGCCAGCAGCGCGCAGGGTGGCAATCAGCCCCAGCATTTT,CASSAQGGNQPQHF,few,TRBJ1-5,14,TRBV5-1,.
TGTGCCATCAGTGAGTCGATCAGTGAAGCTTTCTTT,CAISESISEAFF,.,TRBJ1-1,12,TRBV10-3,.
TGTGCCAGCAGAAAAGCAACTAGCGGGAGTCGGAATGAGCAGTTCTTC,CASRKATSGSRNEQFF,.,TRBJ2-1,16,TRBV7-9,TRBD2
TGTGCCAGCAGTTACTCGATTACCCCTATTTCCTACGAGCAGTACTTC,CASSYSITPISYEQYF,.,TRBJ2-7,16,TRBV6-2/TRBV6-3,.
TGCGCCAGCAGCCTATCTCCCGCCGGGACGGCCCAGAACTATGGCTACACCTTC,CASSLSPAGTAQNYGYTF,.,TRBJ1-2,18,TRBV4-3,.
TGTGCCAGCAGCTCCCGTGTTTTTGACAGGGGGAACACTGAAGCTTTCTTT,CASSSRVFDRGNTEAFF,.,TRBJ1-1,17,TRBV7-2,TRBD1
TGTGCCAGCAGTCCATGGACAGGGGGAAGCTCCTACAATGAGCAGTTCTTC,CASSPWTGGSSYNEQFF,few,TRBJ2-1,17,TRBV12-3/TRBV12-4,TRBD1
TGTGCCAGCAGTTTTGGGACAGAGGGCACTGAAGCTTTCTTT,CASSFGTEGTEAFF,.,TRBJ1-1,14,TRBV12-3/TRBV12-4,TRBD1
TGTGCCACCAGTGCTGCGACAGGGAGGGGAGAGACCCAGTACTTC,CATSAATGRGETQYF,.,TRBJ2-5,15,TRBV24-1,.
TGTGCCAGCAGTTTGGTGGTCAGCCGATGGCAGCCCCAGCATTTT,CASSLVVSRWQPQHF,.,TRBJ1-5,15,TRBV12-3/TRBV12-4,.
TGTGCCGCCCGAGGTGCAACTAATGAAAAACTGTTTTTT,CAARGATNEKLFF,.,TRBJ1-4,13,TRBV10-3,.
TGTGCCACCAGTGATGCCTCGGGACGTCGCCAAGAGACCCAGTACTTC,CATSDASGRRQETQYF,many,TRBJ2-5,16,TRBV24-1,.
TGCAGTGCTAGCCTACAGGGGAAAAATGACAATGAGCAGTTCTTC,CSASLQGKNDNEQFF,.,TRBJ2-1,15,TRBV20-1,TRBD1
TGTGCCATCAGTAAAAGGGACATGAGCTCCTACGAGCAGTACTTC,CAISKRDMSSYEQYF,few,TRBJ2-7,15,TRBV10-3,.
TGCAGTGCCAGGGATTTGGCCGGGGAGCTGTTTTTT,CSARDLAGELFF,few,TRBJ2-2,12,TRBV20-1,.
TGCGCCAGCAGCTTGGGATCCAGCGGAGCGTACCAAGAGACCCAGTACTTC,CASSLGSSGAYQETQYF,many,TRBJ2-5,17,TRBV5-1,.
TGTGCCAGCAGCTTGGGACTAGCGGGGGCGCGCTATAGCTCCTACGAGCAGTACTTC,CASSLGLAGARYSSYEQYF,few,TRBJ2-7,19,TRBV11-2,TRBD2
TGTGCCAGCAGCCCGGGGACAGGATATACTATCTACGAGCAGTACTTC,CASSPGTGYTIYEQYF,.,TRBJ2-7,16,TRBV3-1,TRBD1
TGTGCCAGCCAGCGGGGGAAGATCGCAGATACGCAGTATTTT,CASQRGKIADTQYF,few,TRBJ2-3,14,TRBV6-1,TRBD2
TGCGCCAGCAGTGCCGGGGGTGTGAGTGAGCAGTTCTTC,CASSAGGVSEQFF,few,TRBJ2-1,13,TRBV10-1,.
TGTGCCAGCAGAAGCCGGACAGGGGAAAATGGCTACACCTTC,CASRSRTGENGYTF,.,TRBJ1-2,14,TRBV12-3/TRBV12-4,TRBD1
TGTGCCAGCAGTTTCGGGGGGGCCTACAATGAGCAGTTCTTC,CASSFGGAYNEQFF,many,TRBJ2-1,14,TRBV27,TRBD2
TGTGCCAGCAGCCAAGAAGTCGGGATGACAGATACGCAGTATTTT,CASSQEVGMTDTQYF,many,TRBJ2-3,15,TRBV4-2,.
TGCGCCAGCAGCGATGGTCACAGAACTAATGAAAAACTGTTTTTT,CASSDGHRTNEKLFF,few,TRBJ1-4,15,TRBV10-1,.
TGTGCCATCAGTGAGTCTTTGGGTGGCTACACCTTC,CAISESLGGYTF,many,TRBJ1-2,12,TRBV10-3,.
TGTGCCAGCTCACCGGGACGGGGCGATAGCAATCAGCCCCAGCATTTT,CASSPGRGDSNQPQHF,many,TRBJ1-5,16,TRBV18,.
TGTGCCAGCTCACCACTACGCGGGGTGGAAGATACGCAGTATTTT,CASSPLRGVEDTQYF,.,TRBJ2-3,15,TRBV18,.
TGTGCCAGCAGTTTATCGTCGGGAGGGGAAGGGGAGACCCAGTACTTC,CASSLSSGGEGETQYF,few,TRBJ2-5,16,TRBV27,TRBD2
TGCGCCAGCAGCCACAAGGCGCTTAGCTCCTACGAGCAGTACTTC,CASSHKALSSYEQYF,.,TRBJ2-7,15,TRBV4-3,.
TGTGCCAGCAGCCGGACTAGCGGGGGGAGTGAGACCCAGTACTTC,CASSRTSGGSETQYF,.,TRBJ2-5,15,TRBV9,TRBD2
TGTGCCAGCAGTTCATACAGGGAGCCTGAAGCTTTCTTT,CASSSYREPEAFF,.,TRBJ1-1,13,TRBV27,.
TGCAGTGCCCCGGGACTCCCCCCGGCTGGCTACACCTTC,CSAPGLPPAGYTF,.,TRBJ1-2,13,TRBV20-1,.
TGCGCCAGCAGCCCTCAAATTCGGAGCGGGGGCTCGTGGTACAATGAGCAGTTCTTC,CASSPQIRSGGSWYNEQFF,.,TRBJ2-1,19,TRBV4-3,TRBD2
TGTGCCAGCAGCTTCGGGCAGACCACTGAAGCTTTCTTT,CASSFGQTTEAFF,few,TRBJ1-1,13,TRBV7-9,.
TGTGCCAGCAGCTTGGAAGGCCTTGAATCCTACGAGCAGTACTTC,CASSLEGLESYEQYF,.,TRBJ2-7,15,TRBV5-5,.
TGCAGCGTGCGGAAGTCCAGCGGGTATAACAATGAGCAGTTCTTC,CSVRKSSGYNNEQFF,many,TRBJ2-1,15,TRBV29-1,.
TGCGCCAGCAGCCGAGTAAATCCTACGGGGGATACGCAGTATTTT,CASSRVNPTGDTQYF,.,TRBJ2-3,15,TRBV5-1,.
TGTGCCAGCAGTTTCCGTGGGCCTAATGAAAAACTGTTTTTT,CASSFRGPNEKLFF,few,TRBJ1-4,14,TRBV28,.
TGTGCCACCAGGGACAGGGGGAATCAGCCCCAGCATTTT,CATRDRGNQPQHF,.,TRBJ1-5,13,TRBV10-3,TRBD1
TGTGCCAGCAGCTCACAGGGATTTGGGGCCGGGGAGCTGTTTTTT,CASSSQGFGAGELFF,.,TRBJ2-2,15,TRBV7-3,.
TGTGCCTGGAGTGTACCAATCAGCCAGCTAAGCTCTGGGGCCAACGTCCTGACTTTC,CAWSVPISQLSSGANVLTF,.,TRBJ2-6,19,TRBV30,.
TGTGCCAGCAGCTCGCCGGGGGTTAATGAAAAACTGTTTTTT,CASSSPGVNEKLFF,.,TRBJ1-4,14,TRBV28,.
TGCGCCAGCAGCCCTTATCGGGAAGGGTGGATGAACACTGAAGCTTTCTTT,CASSPYREGWMNTEAFF,few,TRBJ1-1,17,TRBV5-1,.
TGTGCCAGCAGCGACGGGACAGGGGTGTTCTATGGCTACACCTTC,CASSDGTGVFYGYTF,few,TRBJ1-2,15,TRBV7-2,TRBD1
TGCAGCGTTGAGAACTCTGGCGAACAGGGTAACACTGAAGCTTTCTTT,CSVENSGEQGNTEAFF,few,TRBJ1-1,16,TRBV29-1,.
TGTGCCAGCAGCTTAGGAAGCGGGATCTGGGCAGATACGCAGTATTTT,CASSLGSGIWADTQYF,.,TRBJ2-3,16,TRBV7-2,TRBD2
TGTGCCAGCAGCCCCCGTAGGATTGAGAATGAGCAGTTCTTC,CASSPRRIENEQFF,.,TRBJ2-1,14,TRBV7-9,.
TGCAGTGCTCGCCGGGACCGACTCACGGATACGCAGTATTTT,CSARRDRLTDTQYF,.,TRBJ2-3,14,TRBV20-1,.
TGTGCCAGCAGTTTAGGGGGGCTTGGCTATGGCTACTCCTTC,CASSLGGLGYGYSF,.,TRBJ1-2,14,TRBV12-3/TRBV12-4,.
TGTGCCATCAAGGCAGGGCAGAACAATGAGCAGTTCTTC,CAIKAGQNNEQFF,few,TRBJ2-1,13,TRBV10-3,.
TGTGCCAGCAGGAAAAGGGGAGATACGCAGTATTTT,CASRKRGDTQYF,.,TRBJ2-3,12,TRBV5-6,.
TGCAGTGCTAGTTTTGCGGGTACCTACGAGCAGTACTTC,CSASFAGTYEQYF,many,TRBJ2-7,13,TRBV20-1,.
TGTGCCAGCAGTCTGCGGGACACCATATATTTT,CASSLRDTIYF,few,TRBJ1-3,11,TRBV28,.